The T cell receptor beta chain described here comes from a study of T-cell reconstitution after alpha-beta-depleted transplantation in children. This CDR3 has 15 amino acids. With 3 bases clipped from V and 2 bases from J, the junction kept 4 bases outside the gene matches. In its sample, this clonotype was seen a few times. Its specificity is not known. The TCRbeta library incorporated unique molecular identifiers. A single record per CDR3 protein comes from TCRdb applying MiXCR to the PCR reads. The table has around 130,000 distinct CDR3 sequences, around a tenth seen once. Points from the study as a whole: About two months after transplant, alpha-beta T cells reportedly came from several hundred expanded graft clones. Recipient T cells and thymic progenitors that survived were the source of the high TCRbeta diversity seen at day 60 in some patients. Most T-cell counts and diversity one year after the transplant came from T cells that were newly produced.

V gene TRBV12-3 or TRBV12-4 combines with J gene TRBJ2-3; 8 nucleotides line up with TRBD2. The sequencing here drew on PBMCs, mostly from graft donor cells, taken 180 days after TCRalphabeta/CD19-depleted stem cell transplant. The clonotype comes from a girl less than two years old who had a stem cell transplant for combined immunodeficiency, so the T cells may come from the graft donor. CDR3 sequence (DNA): TGTGCCAGCAGTTTTCAACTAGCGGACACAGATACGCAGTATTTT. Residues: CASSFQLADTDTQYF.